The 18 T cell receptor beta chains below come from one sample, sequenced in a study of human T cells and chemical hapten exposure. Time point given: patch test 1, 2 weeks after DPC sensitization. As for treatment: therapeutic diphenylcyclopropenone sensitization with weekly scalp DPC. TCRdb fed the RACE reads into MiXCR, producing one record per CDR3 protein. Among over 11,000 distinct CDR3 sequences listed, 16% were seen once. The sample here was whole blood, taken in connection with sensitization to the hapten diphenylcyclopropenone (DPC). These receptors were taken from a woman aged 25 to 45 with alopecia areata. Some clones in this sample may be carry-over from other donors' samples.

By share, this clonotype ranks as medium-sized. This sequence joins TRBV6-1 and TRBJ2-3; D not resolved. The CDR3 consists of 12 residues. Germline CDR1 is MNHNS and CDR2 is SASEGT. V was clipped by 7 bases and J by 6 bases, with 11 bases between them. CDR3 protein: CASMMSPDTQYF. In DNA, the CDR3 is TGTGCCAGCATGATGTCCCCGGATACGCAGTATTTT.

The chain couples TRBV9 to TRBJ2-3; 8 bases agree with TRBD2. V lost 3 bases, J lost 3 bases, and 9 bases stayed unmatched. CDR1 SGDLS and CDR2 YYNGEE come from the germline V gene. The CDR3 spans 16 residues. The CDR3 loop reads CASSGSAGVGTDTQYF. The CDR3 DNA sequence: TGTGCCAGCAGCGGGTCAGCGGGAGTGGGGACAGATACGCAGTATTTT.

The sample holds many counts of this clonotype. The chain is built from TRBV3-1 and TRBJ2-5; 8 positions agree with TRBD1. Per the germline V gene, CDR1 is LGHDT and CDR2 is YNNKEL (reference sequence). This CDR3 comprises 15 residues. J was trimmed by 6 bases and V by 0 bases; bases with no gene match: 6. CDR3 in DNA: TGTGCCAGCAGCCAAGAATGGACAGGGTTTCAGACCCAGTACTTC. Its protein is CASSQEWTGFQTQYF.

This clonotype occurred many times. The rearrangement joins TRBV24-1 to TRBJ2-3; D uncertain. Germline CDR1 is KGHDR and CDR2 is SFDVKD. This CDR3 is built from 16 residues. V lost 4 bases to trimming and J lost 0 bases, with 13 bases between them. This CDR3 is CATSDPSGLSTDTQYF. The CDR3 bases are TGTGCCACCAGTGACCCCTCCGGTTTAAGCACAGATACGCAGTATTTT.

This clonotype was found a few times. V usage is TRBV30 and J usage is TRBJ1-5; weak D call: TRBD1 (6 bases). The CDR3 totals 13 residues. CDR1 and CDR2 from the germline V gene are GTSNPN and SVGIG (reference sequence). V lost 2 bases, J lost 5 bases, and 10 bases lay in between. The CDR3 here is CAWSPRQDQPQHF. CDR3 nucleotides: TGTGCCTGGAGTCCTAGACAGGATCAGCCCCAGCATTTT.

This clonotype came up a few times. The gene calls are TRBV29-1 and TRBJ1-1; the D is unclear. V lost 8 bases, J lost 1 base, and 5 bases lay in between. This CDR3 region has 10 residues. The germline V gene encodes CDR1 SQVTM and CDR2 ANQGSEA. The CDR3 region is CSYKNTEAFF. The DNA of the CDR3 is TGCAGCTACAAGAACACTGAAGCTTTCTTT.

The J gene is TRBJ1-1, the V gene TRBV4-2; 7 bases agree with TRBD1. V shed 1 base, J shed 5 bases, and the junction held 4 bases outside the gene matches. The CDR3 length is 14 residues. Germline V lookup: CDR1 LGHNA, CDR2 YNFKEQ. In DNA, the CDR3 is TGTGCCAGCAGCCAAGCGACAGGGTGGACTGAAGCTTTCTTT. The encoded protein is CASSQATGWTEAFF.

This clonotype was detected only a few times. The chain links TRBV29-1 to TRBJ2-1; D gene ambiguous. Germline V CDR1 and CDR2: SQVTM, ANQGSEA. The CDR3 covers 10 residues. Trimming removed 2 bases at V and 15 bases at J, with 11 bases between. The CDR3 loop is CSVEFPPVFF. CDR3 sequence (DNA): TGCAGCGTTGAATTTCCTCCTGTGTTCTTC.

This clonotype came up a few times. One end of the junction is discordant with germline, which a read error may explain. The chain uses TRBV7-3 and TRBJ1-1; 8 nucleotides line up with TRBD1. Per the germline V gene, CDR1 is SGHTA and CDR2 is FQGTGA. The CDR3 covers 16 residues. CDR3 in amino acids: CASSYLDREVNAEAFF. In nucleotides, the CDR3 is TGTGCCAGCAGTTACTTGGACAGGGAGGTGAACGCTGAAGCTTTCTTT.

V usage is TRBV18 and J usage is TRBJ2-4; tentative D call: TRBD1 (6 bases). The V and J ends lost 8 bases and 0 bases respectively, with 14 bases between them. Germline values: CDR1 KGHSH, CDR2 LQKENI. CDR3 length: 15 residues. This chain's CDR3 is CASGTRGLAKNIQYF. Written as DNA, the CDR3 is TGTGCCAGCGGCACCAGGGGTCTAGCCAAAAACATTCAGTACTTC.

This chain connects TRBV9 to TRBJ2-3, with 13 bases fitting TRBD2. Trimming at V came to 3 bases and at J to 6 bases, leaving 7 bases not matched to a gene. The CDR3 length is 16 residues. Germline V gene data show CDR1 as SGDLS and CDR2 as YYNGEE. CDR3 coding DNA: TGTGCCAGCAGCGGGAAACTAGCGGGAGGGCCTGATACGCAGTATTTT. This codes for CASSGKLAGGPDTQYF.

By share of the sample, this clonotype is medium-sized. The chain uses TRBV28 and TRBJ1-5; TRBD1 might be the D (6 bases). The ends were cut back, 1 base at V and 4 bases at J, with 11 bases in the middle. Germline values: CDR1 MDHEN, CDR2 SYDVKM. The CDR3 sequence is 15 residues long. Here the CDR3 reads CASSLSGAGNQPQHF. CDR3 in DNA: TGTGCCAGCAGTTTATCGGGGGCCGGTAATCAGCCCCAGCATTTT.

This clonotype came up many times. The rearrangement links TRBV3-1 to TRBJ2-2; weak D call: TRBD2 (7 bases). CDR1 is LGHDT and CDR2 is YNNKEL in the germline V gene (reference sequence). The CDR3 totals 14 residues. The V end lost 4 bases, the J end lost 10 bases, and 16 bases lay between the germline ends. In nucleotides, the CDR3 is TGTGCCAGCAGCCTCTCCGGGGGGCTCGCGGAGCTGTTTTTT. It encodes CASSLSGGLAELFF.

This clonotype is categorized as medium-sized. CDR3 in amino acids: CASSAEDTMNTGELFF. CDR3 DNA: TGTGCCAGCAGTGCGGAGGATACGATGAACACCGGGGAGCTGTTTTTT. V usage is TRBV2 and J usage is TRBJ2-2; D possibly corresponds to TRBD2 (5 bases). Trimming left V 4 bases short and J 1 base short, with 13 bases between. Germline CDR1 and CDR2: SNHLY and FYNNEI. The CDR3 sequence is 16 residues long.

In its sample, this clonotype is medium-sized. The rearrangement links TRBV20-1 to TRBJ1-5; weak D call: TRBD1 (5 bases). CDR3 length: 14 residues. Between the trimmed V and J ends, which lost 5 bases and 2 bases, there was a span of 13 bases. The germline V gene encodes CDR1 DFQATT and CDR2 SNEGSKA (reference sequence). The CDR3 is CSAAVDSGNQPQHF. The CDR3, as DNA: TGCAGTGCTGCAGTCGACAGCGGCAATCAGCCCCAGCATTTT.

Ten or more counts support this clonotype. The chain combines TRBV24-1 with TRBJ2-1; D unresolved. This CDR3 contains 15 residues. Trimming left V 6 bases short and J 6 bases short, with 17 bases between. Germline V gene sequence: CDR1 KGHDR, CDR2 SFDVKD. CDR3 region: CATSKKSSRRNEQFF. CDR3 bases: TGTGCCACCAGTAAAAAGTCTTCCCGGCGCAATGAGCAGTTCTTC.

This clonotype was seen ten or more times. The rearrangement links TRBV7-9 to TRBJ2-3; D remains unclear. This CDR3 comprises 12 residues. Per the germline V gene, CDR1 is SEHNR and CDR2 is FQNEAQ (reference sequence). Trimming removed 6 bases from V and 6 bases from J, with 10 bases in between. The DNA for the CDR3 is TGTGCCAGCAGAACGTCGCGGGATACGCAGTATTTT. Translating it yields CASRTSRDTQYF.

This clonotype is medium-sized. The chain recombines TRBV6-6 with TRBJ1-5, with TRBD1 identical over 7 bases. CDR1 is MNHNY and CDR2 is SVGAGI in the germline V gene (reference sequence). The V gene end was trimmed by 5 bases and the J gene end by 4 bases; junction bases not matched to a gene: 8. The CDR3 runs to 15 residues. CDR3 sequence: CASSPQSGGNQPQHF. CDR3 in DNA: TGTGCCAGCAGTCCCCAGTCAGGGGGTAATCAGCCCCAGCATTTT.